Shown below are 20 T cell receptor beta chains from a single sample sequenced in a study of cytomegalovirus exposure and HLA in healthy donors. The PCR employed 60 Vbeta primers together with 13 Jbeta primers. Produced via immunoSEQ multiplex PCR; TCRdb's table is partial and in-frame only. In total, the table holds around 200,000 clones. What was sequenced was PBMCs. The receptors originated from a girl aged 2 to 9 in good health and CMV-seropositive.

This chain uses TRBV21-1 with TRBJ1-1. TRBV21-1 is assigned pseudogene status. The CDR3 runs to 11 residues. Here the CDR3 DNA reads TGTGCCAGCAGCAAAGCCCTTGAAGCTTTCTTT. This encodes CASSKALEAFF.

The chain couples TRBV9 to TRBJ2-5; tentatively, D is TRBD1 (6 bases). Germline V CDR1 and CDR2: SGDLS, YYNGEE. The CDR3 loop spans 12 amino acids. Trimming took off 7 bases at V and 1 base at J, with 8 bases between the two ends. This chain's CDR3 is CASQGIQETQYF. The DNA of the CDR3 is TGTGCCAGCCAGGGGATCCAAGAGACCCAGTACTTC.

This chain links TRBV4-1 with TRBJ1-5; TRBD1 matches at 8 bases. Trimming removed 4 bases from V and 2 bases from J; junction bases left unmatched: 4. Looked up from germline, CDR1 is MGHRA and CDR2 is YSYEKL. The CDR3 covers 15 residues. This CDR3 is CASSLQTGGNQPQHF. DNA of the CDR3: TGCGCCAGCAGCCTCCAGACAGGGGGCAATCAGCCCCAGCATTTT.

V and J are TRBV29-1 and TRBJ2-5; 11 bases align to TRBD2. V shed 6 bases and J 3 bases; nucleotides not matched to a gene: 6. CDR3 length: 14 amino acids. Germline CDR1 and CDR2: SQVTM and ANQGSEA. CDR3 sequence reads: CSVSGTSGKETQYF. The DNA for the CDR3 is TGCAGCGTATCTGGGACTAGCGGCAAAGAGACCCAGTACTTC.

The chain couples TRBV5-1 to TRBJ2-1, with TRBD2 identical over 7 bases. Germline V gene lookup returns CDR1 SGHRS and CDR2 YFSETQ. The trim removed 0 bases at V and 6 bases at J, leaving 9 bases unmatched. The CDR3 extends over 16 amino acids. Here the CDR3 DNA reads TGCGCCAGCAGCTTGGTTTCCGGACTAGGGGTCAATGAGCAGTTCTTC. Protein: CASSLVSGLGVNEQFF.

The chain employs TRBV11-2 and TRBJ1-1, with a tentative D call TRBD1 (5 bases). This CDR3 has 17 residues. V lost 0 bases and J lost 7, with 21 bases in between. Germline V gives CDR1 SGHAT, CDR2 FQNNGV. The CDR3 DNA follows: TGTGCCAGCAGCTTAGATCCGGTGACGTGGGGGGATGATGAAGCTTTCTTT. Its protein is CASSLDPVTWGDDEAFF.

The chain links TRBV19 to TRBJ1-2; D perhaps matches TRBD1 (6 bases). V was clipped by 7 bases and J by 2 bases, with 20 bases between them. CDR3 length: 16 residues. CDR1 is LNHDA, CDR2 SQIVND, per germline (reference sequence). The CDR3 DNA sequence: TGTGCCAGTATTGGCCGGGGTACAGGGAAAAACTATGGCTACACCTTC. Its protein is CASIGRGTGKNYGYTF.

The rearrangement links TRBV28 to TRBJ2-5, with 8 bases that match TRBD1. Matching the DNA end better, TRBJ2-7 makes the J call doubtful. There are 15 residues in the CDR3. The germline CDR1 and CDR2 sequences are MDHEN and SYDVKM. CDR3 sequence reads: CASSQSGTGSYEQYF. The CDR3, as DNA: TGTGCCAGCAGTCAGTCCGGGACAGGATCCTACGAGCAGTACTTC.

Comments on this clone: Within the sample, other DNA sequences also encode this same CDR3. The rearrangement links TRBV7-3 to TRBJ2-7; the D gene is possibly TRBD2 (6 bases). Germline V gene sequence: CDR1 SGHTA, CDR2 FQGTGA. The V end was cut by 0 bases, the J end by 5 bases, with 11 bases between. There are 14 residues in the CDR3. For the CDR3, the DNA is TGTGCCAGCAGCTTAACGGCCCTAGCGAACGAGCAGTACTTC. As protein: CASSLTALANEQYF. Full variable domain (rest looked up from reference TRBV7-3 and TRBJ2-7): GAGVSQTPSNKVTEKGKYVELRCDPISGHTALYWYRQSLGQGPEFLIYFQGTGAADDSGLPNDRFFAVRPEGSVSTLKIQRTERGDSAVYLCASSLTALANEQYFGPGTRLTVT.

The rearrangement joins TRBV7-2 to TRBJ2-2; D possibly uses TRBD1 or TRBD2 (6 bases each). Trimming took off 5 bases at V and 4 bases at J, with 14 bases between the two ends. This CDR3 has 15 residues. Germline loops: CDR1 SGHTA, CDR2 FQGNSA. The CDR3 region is CASSVGGLLTGELFF. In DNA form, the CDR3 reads TGTGCCAGCAGCGTAGGGGGACTGCTCACCGGGGAGCTGTTTTTT.

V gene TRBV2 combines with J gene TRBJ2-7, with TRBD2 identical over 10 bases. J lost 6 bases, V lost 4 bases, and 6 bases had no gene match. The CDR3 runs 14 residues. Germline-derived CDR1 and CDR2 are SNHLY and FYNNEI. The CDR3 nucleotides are TGTGCCAGCAGTGCCCTAGCGGGAGCCGGCGAGCAGTACTTC. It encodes CASSALAGAGEQYF.

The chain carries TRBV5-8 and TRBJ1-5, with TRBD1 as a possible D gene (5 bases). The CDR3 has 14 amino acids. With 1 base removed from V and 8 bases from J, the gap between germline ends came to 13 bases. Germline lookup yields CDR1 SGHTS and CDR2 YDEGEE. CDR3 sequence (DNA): TGTGCCAGCAGCTTGACAGGAGTTGAGGAGCCCCAGCATTTT. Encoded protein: CASSLTGVEEPQHF.

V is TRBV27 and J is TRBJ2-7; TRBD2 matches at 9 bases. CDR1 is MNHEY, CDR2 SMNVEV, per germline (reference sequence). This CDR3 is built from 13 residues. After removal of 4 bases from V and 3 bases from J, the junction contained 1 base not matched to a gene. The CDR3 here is CASSSTSGYEQYF. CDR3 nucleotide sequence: TGTGCCAGCAGTTCGACTAGCGGCTACGAGCAGTACTTC.

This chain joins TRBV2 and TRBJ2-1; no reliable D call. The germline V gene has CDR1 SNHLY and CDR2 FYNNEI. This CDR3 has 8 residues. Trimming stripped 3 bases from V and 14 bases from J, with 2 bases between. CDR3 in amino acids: CASSDKFF. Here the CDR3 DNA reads TGTGCCAGCAGTGACAAGTTCTTC.

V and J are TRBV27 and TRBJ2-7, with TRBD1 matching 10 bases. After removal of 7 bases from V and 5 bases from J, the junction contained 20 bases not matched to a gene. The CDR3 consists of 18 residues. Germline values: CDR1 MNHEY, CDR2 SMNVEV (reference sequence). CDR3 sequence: CASTCPLTIRDRGHEQYF. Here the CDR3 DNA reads TGTGCCAGCACCTGCCCGCTTACAATCCGGGACAGGGGTCACGAGCAGTACTTC.

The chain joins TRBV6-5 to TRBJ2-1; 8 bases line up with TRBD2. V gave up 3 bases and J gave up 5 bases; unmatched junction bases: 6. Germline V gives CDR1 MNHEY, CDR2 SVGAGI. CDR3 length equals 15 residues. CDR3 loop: CASSYGTRNHNEQFF. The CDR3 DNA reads TGTGCCAGCAGTTATGGGACTAGGAACCACAATGAGCAGTTCTTC.

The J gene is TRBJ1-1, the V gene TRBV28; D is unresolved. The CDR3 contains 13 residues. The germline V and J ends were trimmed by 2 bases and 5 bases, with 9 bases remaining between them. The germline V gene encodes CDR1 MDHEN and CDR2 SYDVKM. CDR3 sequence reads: CASSLAGMTEAFF. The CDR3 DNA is TGTGCCAGCAGTTTAGCGGGGATGACTGAAGCTTTCTTT. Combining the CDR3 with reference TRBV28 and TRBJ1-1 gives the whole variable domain DVKVTQSSRYLVKRTGEKVFLECVQDMDHENMFWYRQDPGLGLRLIYFSYDVKMKEKGDIPEGYSVSREKKERFSLILESASTNQTSMYLCASSLAGMTEAFFGQGTRLTVV.

The DNA of the CDR3 is TGTGCCAGCAGTTCTCAGGGGCTCTACGAGCAGTACTTC. Protein: CASSSQGLYEQYF. V gene TRBV27 combines with J gene TRBJ2-7, with a tentative D call TRBD1 (6 bases). The CDR3 extends over 13 amino acids. Germline assignment: CDR1 MNHEY and CDR2 SMNVEV (reference sequence). Trimming stripped 4 bases from V and 3 bases from J, with 10 bases between.

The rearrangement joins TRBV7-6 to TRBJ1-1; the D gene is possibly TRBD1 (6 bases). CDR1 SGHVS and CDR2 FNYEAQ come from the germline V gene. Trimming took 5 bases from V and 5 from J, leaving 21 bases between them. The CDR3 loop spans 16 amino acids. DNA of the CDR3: TGTGCCAGCAGCGCGGGGGCGCGGGGGGAAAGGACTGAAGCTTTCTTT. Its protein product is CASSAGARGERTEAFF. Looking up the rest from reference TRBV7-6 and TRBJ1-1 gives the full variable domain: GAGVSQSPRYKVTKRGQDVALRCDPISGHVSLYWYRQALGQGPEFLTYFNYEAQQDKSGLPNDRFSAERPEGSISTLTIQRTEQRDSAMYRCASSAGARGERTEAFFGQGTRLTVV.

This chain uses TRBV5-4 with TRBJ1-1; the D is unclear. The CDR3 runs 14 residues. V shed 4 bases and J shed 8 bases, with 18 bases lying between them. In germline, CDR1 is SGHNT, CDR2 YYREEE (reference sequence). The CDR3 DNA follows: TGTGCCAGCAGCCAGGTCTCGGTGTCGGGAGAAGCTTTCTTT. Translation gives CASSQVSVSGEAFF.